This T cell receptor (beta chain) was retrieved from a study of blood T cells in healthy people across ages. Through a sample-barcoded 5' primer and a J-beta primer mix, a second PCR was run for roughly 6 to 12 cycles. From the 5' RACE reads, TCRdb called clonotypes with MiXCR, one entry per CDR3 protein. The sample yields 1.5 million to 2 million distinct CDR3 sequences, around 48% seen once. The sequenced sample consisted of blood. This receptor was taken from a woman in her thirties or forties in good health.

This CDR3 reads CASSEGPTGGNQPQHF. The CDR3 DNA reads TGTGCCAGCAGCGAGGGTCCTACAGGGGGTAATCAGCCCCAGCATTTT. The rearrangement joins TRBV9 to TRBJ1-5; TRBD1 agrees at 8 bases. This CDR3 has 16 amino acids. The V and J ends lost 3 bases and 4 bases, in that order; junction bases with no gene match: 9. CDR1 and CDR2 from the germline V gene are SGDLS and YYNGEE.